This T cell receptor (beta chain) derives from a study of shared clonotypes between healthy human individuals. Study-level information: Aged between 18 and 49, the donors were a couple of women and a few men.

Study-level points and caveats: Estimated richness was generally greater in naive than memory subsets. Generation probabilities of non-shared clonotypes were lower (relative to those shared by all four donors).

DNA at approximately 200 ng, approximately 30,000 T cell genomes, went into sorted-subset replicate PCRs. Produced via immunoSEQ multiplex PCR; TCRdb's table is partial and in-frame only. The table shows 2 million to 3 million clones, with more than 90% occurring only once. As concerns this clone: No antigen is known for it.

The CDR3 runs 15 residues. V lost 2 bases to trimming and J lost 3 bases; unmatched junction nucleotides: 3. Germline V CDR1 and CDR2: ENHRY, SYGVKD. The origin of this receptor is a man aged 18 to 29 in good health. The sample taken for sequencing was naive CD4+ T cells sorted from blood. Subset given: CD45RA+ positively selected. This chain uses TRBV10-3 with TRBJ2-7; TRBD2 agrees at 11 bases. CDR3 bases: TGTGCCATCAGTGAGGGGACTAGCGGCCGCTACGAGCAGTACTTC. Translated, it gives CAISEGTSGRYEQYF.